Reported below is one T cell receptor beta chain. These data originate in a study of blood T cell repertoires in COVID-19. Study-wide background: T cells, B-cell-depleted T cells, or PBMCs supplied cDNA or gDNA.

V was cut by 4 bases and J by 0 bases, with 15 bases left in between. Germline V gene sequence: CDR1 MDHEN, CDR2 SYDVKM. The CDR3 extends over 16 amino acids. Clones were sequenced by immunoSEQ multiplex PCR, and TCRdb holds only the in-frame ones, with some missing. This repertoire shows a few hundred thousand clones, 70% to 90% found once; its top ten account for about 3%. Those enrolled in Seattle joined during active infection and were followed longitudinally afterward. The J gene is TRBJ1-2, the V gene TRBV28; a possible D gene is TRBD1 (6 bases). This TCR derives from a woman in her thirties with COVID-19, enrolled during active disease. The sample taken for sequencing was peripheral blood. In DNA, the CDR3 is TGTGCCAGCAGTTCCACCACAGGGCGGTCTAACTATGGCTACACCTTC. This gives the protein CASSSTTGRSNYGYTF.